This TCR beta chain was identified in a study of cytomegalovirus exposure and HLA in healthy donors (dated by TCRdb to about 2017). Context from the whole study: In an earlier analysis of some 610 of the donors, roughly 300 Gb of sequence data and just under 120 million unique TCR beta sequences from 150 million to 200 million T cells were reported. An early release covering some 640 HLA-typed donors comprised about 300 gigabases of sequencing data and around 86 million unique TCR sequences. Of the roughly 400 genotyped donors, roughly 80% fell in the genetic ancestry cluster associated with self-reported Caucasian donors. The aim of the study was to test whether cataloging public T cell receptors could identify signatures of past pathogen exposure. The T cell repertoires of several hundred subjects were profiled by immunosequencing and related to cytomegalovirus serostatus. Besides the first cohort of about 730 subjects, a separate validation cohort made up of 120 different subjects was used. To predict cytomegalovirus infection status, the study brought together high-throughput TCR immunosequencing, statistical association of individual TCRs with disease status, and machine learning. A later analysis re-examined previously published TCR beta repertoires from just over 650 donors and added high-resolution HLA genotyping to investigate patterns of TCR occurrence. The later analysis used no new phenotypic data to find candidate immune exposures, relying instead on TCR beta sequences and their occurrence across donors. An earlier analysis of around 580 of the donors used high-throughput TCR beta sequencing to judge whether each TCR beta V gene segment behaved as functional or pseudogenic. Alongside the repertoire data, information on donor age, sex, ethnicity and CMV serostatus was compiled. A later genetic analysis took genome-wide SNP genotypes for about 65% of the roughly 670 donors and used that subset as a discovery cohort. All discovery cohort repertoires had been generated using a single sequencing platform. HLA typing included class I and class II loci at four-digit resolution. The number of typed donors differed by locus: about 620-640 for A, B, C, DRB1 and DQB1; about 520 for DQA1; some 610 for DPA1; and around 450 for DPB1. Four to six DR-DQ haplotypes were handled as single units for association and clustering, since linkage in the cohort was strong. Among about 400 genotyped donors of the cohort, an average of approximately 240,000 unique TCR beta nucleotide sequences was sequenced per donor, of which 15% to 20% were non-productive.

The cohort comprised fewer than 700 healthy bone marrow donors. All cohort members were sampled while nominally healthy, although unrecorded immune exposures were likely present. The donor tested CMV seropositive, placing the donor among the 250 to 350 seropositive members of the cohort. A peripheral blood sample was provided by each donor, and peripheral blood mononuclear cells were used for TCR beta sequencing. Genomic DNA was extracted from the blood cell samples with the Qiagen DNeasy Blood Extraction Kit. Trimming takes 1 base off V and 4 bases off J; junction bases not matched to a gene: 16. Spanning cysteine to phenylalanine, the CDR3 consists of 19 amino acids. This entry keeps only the CDR3 DNA: 57 bases, framed from base 1. Taken from the germline V gene, the CDR1 and CDR2 loops are SGDLS and YYNGEE. Study-level results and caveats: Strong co-occurrence of HLA alleles, especially DR and DQ, made assigning TCR associations to individual alleles difficult. Because counts were too low, 15 or so rarely observed V segments, including chromosome 9 orphons, were excluded from the earlier analysis of some 590 of the donors. In a later analysis, 15,000 to 20,000 TCR beta sequences were associated with specific HLA alleles at a false discovery rate of 0.05. In vitro tests confirmed that a few of the cytomegalovirus-associated TCR beta chains recognize cytomegalovirus antigens. Cytomegalovirus status was reported to be diagnosed by the classifier with high specificity and sensitivity in both the original and validation cohorts. Correlated functional status among segregating V segments might be attributable to linkage disequilibrium, but an unknown experimental factor could not be ruled out. A group of highly shared sequence variants was considered likely to be a technical artifact of the sequencing pipeline. In a later genetic analysis, fewer N-insertions in productive TCRs were reported among donors in an Asian-associated ancestry cluster than the approximately 670-donor mean. A further reported finding was that TCR beta sequences accurately predicted the HLA-A and HLA-B alleles for most subjects in the first cohort. CMV serostatus was the only immune exposure information available for the cohort. A later analysis found that HLA-associated TCR beta chains were more clonally expanded and had lower generation probabilities than equally common non-associated chains. It was suggested by the authors that the approach could potentially be generalized to other disease states and immunological phenotypes. In a later analysis, most CMV-associated TCR beta chains were found to appear HLA-restricted, with HLA associations seemingly driven largely by CMV exposure. In a later analysis, the rate of TCR association differed among HLA loci, with DRB1 alleles having the most associated TCRs and HLA-C alleles having the fewest. In the study, around 160 TCR beta chains were listed as associated with cytomegalovirus. In an earlier analysis of some 550 of the donors, most TCR beta V segments were observed in productive rearrangements about 87% or about 30% of the time, broadly matching IMGT annotations. The presence/absence analyses assumed that sequencing depth was roughly uniform across donors, and that assumption may not be true. Some IMGT-functional V segments, including TRBV6-2 and TRBV6-3, could not be told apart with the 87-base-pair reads, so those segments were excluded. HLA typing was unavailable for some donors at each locus, so association tests used only the typed subset. In a later genetic analysis, a missense DCLRE1C variant was associated with V-gene and J-gene trimming of TCR beta chains, and the association was replicated in an independent cohort. While some public TCRs were present in many individuals, most TCR sequences turned up only very rarely across donors. In this cohort, only TCR beta chains were sequenced, and detectable features were limited by the absence of alpha or paired-chain data. A later analysis reported that several top co-occurrence clusters appeared linked to parvovirus B19, influenza, CMV and Epstein-Barr virus.

In the case of this clone: The clone's antigen remains unknown. Per-base qualities were not stored, and no clone one base away is much larger.

Preparation of the library involved the immunoSEQ multiplex PCR assay. For the multiplex PCR, a mixture combining 60 forward primers for TCR Vbeta segments and 13 reverse primers for TCR Jbeta segments was used. A multiplex PCR assay on genomic DNA amplified the CDR3 region of rearranged TCR beta genes. The Illumina HiSeq System was used to sequence the amplified TCR beta libraries as 87-base-pair reads. In the original analysis: A later analysis counted about 80 million unique TCR beta chains across the 690 or so repertoires, and some 12 million of these chains were shared by at least two donors. Raw reads were error-corrected and collapsed into unique sequences by a nearest-neighbor algorithm in which closely related sequences were merged to remove PCR and sequencing errors. V, D and J gene segments were assigned by aligning CDR3 sequences to IMGT reference sequences. For a sequence to be retained, a match of at least six nucleotides was required to both a V gene segment and a J gene segment. A rearrangement was called productive if the CDR3 had no stop codons and remained in frame with V and J, and every other rearrangement was called non-productive. CDR3 was defined according to IMGT convention as the region running from the second conserved V-encoded cysteine to the conserved J-encoded phenylalanine. The earlier analysis of more than 450 of the donors excluded sequences that lacked an unambiguous match to a single V gene segment. In an earlier analysis of almost 600 of the donors, a V segment was called functional when productive rearrangements were above 56.7%, and segregating when the standard deviation between donors exceeded 5%. A statistical classification framework was built to diagnose cytomegalovirus status from the catalog of TCR beta chain sequences. In a later analysis, TCR nucleotide sequences were compared against IMGT/GENE-DB human TR gene sequences so that V and J genes could be assigned. A later analysis assigned CDR3 sequences and most-parsimonious VDJ recombination scenarios with the TCRdist pipeline. In a later analysis, each TCR beta chain was defined by its CDR3 amino acid sequence together with its V-gene family, and reads lacking a unique V-gene family were excluded. A later analysis removed over 500 highly shared, low-generation-probability nucleotide sequences to deal with suspected cross-contamination and a sequencing artifact. In a later analysis, a clonal expansion index for each public chain was calculated from normalized within-repertoire ranks of inferred template counts. A later analysis computed generation probabilities with a VDJ recombination model fitted to out-of-frame rearrangements, and checked the results against IGoR. In a later analysis, TCR-TCR, TCR-HLA and TCR-CMV co-occurrence was scored with hypergeometric tests, and a repertoire-size bias correction was applied to TCR pairs. A later analysis estimated false discovery rates by permuting HLA or CMV assignments 20 times. In a later analysis, co-occurring TCRs were grouped using DBSCAN, and TCRdist sequence similarity was added for clustering within HLA-allele-positive subsets. Repertoires with fewer than 30,000 or more than 120,000 public chains, plus five repertoires with anomalous nucleotide sharing, were excluded from co-occurrence clustering. Here the immuneACCESS table is served through TCRdb, limited to in-frame sequences with V and J called. Missing clones are a known gap in these copies; in checked studies unresolved V genes cover under half, and the rest lacks a known reason. That table furnishes V, J and clone size, whereas the DNA furnished D and trimming. The sample table contains about 93,000 clones; only one count was recorded for approximately 60% of them. The ten largest clonotypes hold about 6% of the sample.

This receptor was identified in a boy younger than 18 in good health and CMV-seropositive. The sequenced sample consisted of PBMCs. In this chain, TRBV9 is recombined with TRBJ2-3; 9 of the junction bases match TRBD2. CDR3 loop: CASSVSPMVRGGSSDTQYF. The sequenced DNA is TGTGCCAGCAGCGTAAGCCCTATGGTGCGGGGGGGCTCTTCAGATACGCAGTATTTT.